These T cell receptor beta chains were read from a single sample in a study of cytomegalovirus exposure and HLA in healthy donors. The repertoire was sequenced with immunoSEQ multiplex PCR; TCRdb's copy has only in-frame clones and lacks some. The sample contains 13,000 to 15,000 clones, around 60% of which appear only once. The source material was PBMCs. Receptors originate from a woman aged 45-59 years in good health and CMV-seropositive. The CDR3 runs from the conserved cysteine through the conserved F or W. The D gene is left open where the match is weak. Expanded clones are given a class, and other clones once, few, many or no size at all.

clone_size: .
v_call: TRBV9
j_call: TRBJ2-5
d_call: TRBD2
cdr3_aa: CASSIGLAGGETQYF
cdr3_nt: TGTGCCAGCAGCATCGGACTAGCGGGAGGAGAGACCCAGTACTTC

clone_size: .
v_call: TRBV9
j_call: TRBJ1-1
d_call: .
cdr3_aa: CASSVGSDTEAFF
cdr3_nt: TGTGCCAGCAGCGTGGGGAGTGACACTGAAGCTTTCTTT

clone_size: .
v_call: TRBV6-1
j_call: TRBJ2-7
d_call: .
cdr3_aa: CASRRTADYEQYF
cdr3_nt: TGTGCCAGCAGGAGGACAGCCGACTACGAGCAGTACTTC

clone_size: .
v_call: TRBV29-1
j_call: TRBJ1-1
d_call: .
cdr3_aa: CSGQDRLNTEAFF
cdr3_nt: TGCAGCGGTCAAGACAGGTTAAACACTGAAGCTTTCTTT

clone_size: once
v_call: TRBV9
j_call: TRBJ1-4
d_call: TRBD1
cdr3_aa: CASSFSGQGNEKLFF
cdr3_nt: TGTGCCAGCAGCTTCTCGGGACAGGGGAATGAAAAACTGTTTTTT

clone_size: .
v_call: TRBV7-7
j_call: TRBJ2-2
d_call: TRBD2
cdr3_aa: CAPLAAPSNTGELFF
cdr3_nt: TGTGCTCCACTAGCGGCCCCTTCGAACACCGGGGAGCTGTTTTTT

clone_size: few
v_call: TRBV5-6
j_call: TRBJ2-5
d_call: .
cdr3_aa: CASSLGGRETQYF
cdr3_nt: TGTGCCAGCAGCCTTGGGGGCCGGGAGACCCAGTACTTC

clone_size: .
v_call: TRBV2
j_call: TRBJ1-1
d_call: TRBD1
cdr3_aa: CASALDRAIIAFF
cdr3_nt: TGTGCCAGCGCACTCGACAGGGCAATAATAGCTTTCTTT

clone_size: .
v_call: TRBV5-1
j_call: TRBJ2-5
d_call: TRBD1
cdr3_aa: CASSRETGQETQYF
cdr3_nt: TGCGCCAGCAGCCGAGAGACAGGGCAAGAGACCCAGTACTTC

clone_size: .
v_call: TRBV10-3
j_call: TRBJ2-7
d_call: .
cdr3_aa: CAISFSSVGSYEQYF
cdr3_nt: TGTGCCATCAGTTTCTCTAGCGTGGGCTCCTACGAGCAGTACTTC

clone_size: .
v_call: TRBV20-1
j_call: TRBJ1-1
d_call: .
cdr3_aa: CSASRNTEAFF
cdr3_nt: TGCAGTGCTTCCCGGAACACTGAAGCTTTCTTT

clone_size: .
v_call: TRBV29-1
j_call: TRBJ1-1
d_call: .
cdr3_aa: CSVRGRKNTEAFF
cdr3_nt: TGCAGCGTTCGGGGGAGGAAGAACACTGAAGCTTTCTTT

clone_size: .
v_call: TRBV7-7
j_call: TRBJ2-7
d_call: .
cdr3_aa: CASSPNSDSYEQYF
cdr3_nt: TGTGCTAGCAGCCCTAATAGCGACTCCTACGAGCAGTACTTC

clone_size: .
v_call: TRBV20-1
j_call: TRBJ2-1
d_call: .
cdr3_aa: CSASTSNEQFF
cdr3_nt: TGCAGTGCTAGTACTAGCAATGAGCAGTTCTTC

clone_size: .
v_call: TRBV4-1
j_call: TRBJ2-7
d_call: .
cdr3_aa: CASSQEGESEGYEQYF
cdr3_nt: TGCGCCAGCAGCCAAGAGGGAGAGAGTGAAGGCTACGAGCAGTACTTC

clone_size: .
v_call: TRBV4-3
j_call: TRBJ2-1
d_call: TRBD2
cdr3_aa: CASSQARAGGWNEQFF
cdr3_nt: TGCGCCAGCAGCCAAGCTCGGGCGGGAGGATGGAATGAGCAGTTCTTC

clone_size: .
v_call: TRBV4-3
j_call: TRBJ2-7
d_call: .
cdr3_aa: CASSLQVGGAYEQYF
cdr3_nt: TGCGCCAGCAGCCTCCAGGTGGGAGGTGCCTACGAGCAGTACTTC